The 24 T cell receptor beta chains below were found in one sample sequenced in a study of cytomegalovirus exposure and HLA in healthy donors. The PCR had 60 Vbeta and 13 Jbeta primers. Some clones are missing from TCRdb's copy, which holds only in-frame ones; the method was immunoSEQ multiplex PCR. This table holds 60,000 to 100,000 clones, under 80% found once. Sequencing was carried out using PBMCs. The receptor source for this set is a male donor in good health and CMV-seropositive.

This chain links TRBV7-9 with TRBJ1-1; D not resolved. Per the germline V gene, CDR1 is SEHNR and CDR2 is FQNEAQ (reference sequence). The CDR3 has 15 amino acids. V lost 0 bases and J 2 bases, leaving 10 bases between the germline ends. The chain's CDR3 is CASSLALKENTEAFF. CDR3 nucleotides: TGTGCCAGCAGCTTAGCGCTAAAAGAAAACACTGAAGCTTTCTTT.

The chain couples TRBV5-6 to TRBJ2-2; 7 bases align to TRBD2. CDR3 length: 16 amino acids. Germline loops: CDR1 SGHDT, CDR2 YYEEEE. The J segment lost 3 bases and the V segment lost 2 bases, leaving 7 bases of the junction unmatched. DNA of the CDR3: TGTGCCAGCAGCTTCCGCATGGGGGGGGACACCGGGGAGCTGTTTTTT. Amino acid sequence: CASSFRMGGDTGELFF.

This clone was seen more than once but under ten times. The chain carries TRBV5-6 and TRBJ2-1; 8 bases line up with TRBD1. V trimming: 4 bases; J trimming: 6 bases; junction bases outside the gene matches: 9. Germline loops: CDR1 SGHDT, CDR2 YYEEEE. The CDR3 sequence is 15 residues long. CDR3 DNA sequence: TGTGCCAGCAGCGATCCAGGGGGCAAGGGCAATGAGCAGTTCTTC. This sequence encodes CASSDPGGKGNEQFF. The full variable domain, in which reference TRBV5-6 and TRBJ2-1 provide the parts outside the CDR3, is DAGVTQSPTHLIKTRGQQVTLRCSPKSGHDTVSWYQQALGQGPQFIFQYYEEEERQRGNFPDRFSGHQFPNYSSELNVNALLLGDSALYLCASSDPGGKGNEQFFGPGTRLTVL.

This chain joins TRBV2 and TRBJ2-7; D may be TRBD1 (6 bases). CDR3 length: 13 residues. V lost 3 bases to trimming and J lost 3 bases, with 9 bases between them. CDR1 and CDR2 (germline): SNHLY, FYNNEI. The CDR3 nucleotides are TGTGCCAGCAGTGAGTTACAGGGCTACGAGCAGTACTTC. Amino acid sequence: CASSELQGYEQYF.

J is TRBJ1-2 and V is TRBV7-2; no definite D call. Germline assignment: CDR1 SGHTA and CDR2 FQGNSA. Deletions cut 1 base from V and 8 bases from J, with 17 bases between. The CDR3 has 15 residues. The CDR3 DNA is TGTGCCAGCAGCTTAGGAGGGCGTGGTTGGGGAGGCTACACCTTC. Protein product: CASSLGGRGWGGYTF.

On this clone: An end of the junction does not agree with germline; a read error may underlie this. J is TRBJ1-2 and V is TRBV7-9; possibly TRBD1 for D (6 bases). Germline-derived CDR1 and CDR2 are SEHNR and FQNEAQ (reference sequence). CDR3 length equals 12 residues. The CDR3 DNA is TGTTCCAGCAGCTTGGGGGCGTATGGCTACACCTTC. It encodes CSSSLGAYGYTF.

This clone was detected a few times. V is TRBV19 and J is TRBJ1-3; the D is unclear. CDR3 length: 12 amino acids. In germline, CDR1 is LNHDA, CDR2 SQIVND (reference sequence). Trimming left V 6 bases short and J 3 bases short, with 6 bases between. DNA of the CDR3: TGTGCCAGTAGGGCGGATGGAAACACCATATATTTT. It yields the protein CASRADGNTIYF.

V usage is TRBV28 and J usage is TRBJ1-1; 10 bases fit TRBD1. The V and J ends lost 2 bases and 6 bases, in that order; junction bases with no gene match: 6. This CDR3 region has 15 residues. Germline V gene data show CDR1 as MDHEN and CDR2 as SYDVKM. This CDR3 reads CASSLRRQGAPEAFF. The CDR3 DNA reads TGTGCCAGCAGTTTAAGGCGACAGGGGGCGCCTGAAGCTTTCTTT.

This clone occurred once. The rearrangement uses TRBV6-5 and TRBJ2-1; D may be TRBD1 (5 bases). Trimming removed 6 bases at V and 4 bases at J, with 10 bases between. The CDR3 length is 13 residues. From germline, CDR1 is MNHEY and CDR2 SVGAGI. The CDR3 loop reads CASSPTVYNEQFF. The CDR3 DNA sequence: TGTGCCAGCAGCCCGACAGTATACAATGAGCAGTTCTTC.

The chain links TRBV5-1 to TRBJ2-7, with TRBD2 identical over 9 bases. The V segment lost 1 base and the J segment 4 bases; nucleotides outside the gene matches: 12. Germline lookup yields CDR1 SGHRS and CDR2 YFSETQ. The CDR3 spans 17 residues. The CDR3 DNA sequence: TGCGCCAGCAGCTTGAGGAGGGCTAGCGGGGTAGGGTACGAGCAGTACTTC. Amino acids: CASSLRRASGVGYEQYF.

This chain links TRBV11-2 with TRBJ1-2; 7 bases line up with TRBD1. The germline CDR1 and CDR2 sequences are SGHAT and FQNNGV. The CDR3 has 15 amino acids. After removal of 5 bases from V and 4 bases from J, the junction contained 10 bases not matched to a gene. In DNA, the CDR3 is TGTGCCAGCAGCCAGGGGGTCTCCGCGGTCTATGGCTACACCTTC. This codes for CASSQGVSAVYGYTF.

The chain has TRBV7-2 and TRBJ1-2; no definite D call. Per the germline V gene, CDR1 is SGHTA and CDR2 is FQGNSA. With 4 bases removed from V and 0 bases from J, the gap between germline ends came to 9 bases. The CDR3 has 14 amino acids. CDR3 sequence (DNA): TGTGCCAGCAGCTCTTCTGTAGCTAACTATGGCTACACCTTC. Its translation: CASSSSVANYGYTF.

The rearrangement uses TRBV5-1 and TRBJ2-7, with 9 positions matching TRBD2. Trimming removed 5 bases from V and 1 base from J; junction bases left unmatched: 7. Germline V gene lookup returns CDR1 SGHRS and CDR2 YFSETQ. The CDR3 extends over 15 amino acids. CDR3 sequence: CASRRLADLSYEQYF. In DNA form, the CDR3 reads TGCGCCAGCAGGAGACTAGCGGACTTATCCTACGAGCAGTACTTC.

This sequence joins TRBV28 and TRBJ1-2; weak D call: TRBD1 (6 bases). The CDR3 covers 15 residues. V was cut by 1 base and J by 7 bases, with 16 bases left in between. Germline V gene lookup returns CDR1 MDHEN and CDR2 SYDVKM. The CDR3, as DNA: TGTGCCAGCAGTTTATTCGCCAGGGGTGTAGGTGGCTACACCTTC. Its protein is CASSLFARGVGGYTF.

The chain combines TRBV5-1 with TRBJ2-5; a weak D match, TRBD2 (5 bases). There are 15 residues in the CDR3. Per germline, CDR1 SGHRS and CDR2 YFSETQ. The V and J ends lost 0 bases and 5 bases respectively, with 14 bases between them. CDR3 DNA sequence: TGCGCCAGCAGCTTGGACGGCCGGGGTGCGGAGACCCAGTACTTC. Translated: CASSLDGRGAETQYF.

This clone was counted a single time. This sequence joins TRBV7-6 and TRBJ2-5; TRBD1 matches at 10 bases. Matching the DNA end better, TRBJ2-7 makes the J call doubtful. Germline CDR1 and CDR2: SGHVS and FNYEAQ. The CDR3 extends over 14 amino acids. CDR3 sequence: CASSFGQGGYEQYF. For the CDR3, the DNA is TGTGCCAGCAGCTTTGGACAGGGGGGGTACGAGCAGTACTTC.

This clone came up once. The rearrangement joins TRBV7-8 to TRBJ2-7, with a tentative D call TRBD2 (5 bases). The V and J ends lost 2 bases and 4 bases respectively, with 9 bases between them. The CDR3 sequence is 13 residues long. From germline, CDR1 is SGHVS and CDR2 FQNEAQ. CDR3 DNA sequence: TGTGCCAGCAGCTTAAGTAGCGAATACGAGCAGTACTTC. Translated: CASSLSSEYEQYF.

The CDR3 sequence is CASSLAGNQPQHF. CDR3 nucleotide sequence: TGTGCCAGCAGTTTAGCAGGCAATCAGCCCCAGCATTTT. The V gene is TRBV28, the J gene TRBJ1-5; D is unclear. Germline V lookup: CDR1 MDHEN, CDR2 SYDVKM. V was clipped by 2 bases and J by 2 bases, with 4 bases between them. The CDR3 consists of 13 residues.

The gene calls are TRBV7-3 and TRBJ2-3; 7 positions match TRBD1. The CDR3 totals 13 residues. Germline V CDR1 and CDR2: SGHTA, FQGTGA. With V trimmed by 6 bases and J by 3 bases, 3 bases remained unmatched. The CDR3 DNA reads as TGTGCCAGCAGTTTGGGACAGACAGATACGCAGTATTTT. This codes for CASSLGQTDTQYF. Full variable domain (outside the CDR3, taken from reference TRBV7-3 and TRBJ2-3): GAGVSQTPSNKVTEKGKYVELRCDPISGHTALYWYRQSLGQGPEFLIYFQGTGAADDSGLPNDRFFAVRPEGSVSTLKIQRTERGDSAVYLCASSLGQTDTQYFGPGTRLTVL.

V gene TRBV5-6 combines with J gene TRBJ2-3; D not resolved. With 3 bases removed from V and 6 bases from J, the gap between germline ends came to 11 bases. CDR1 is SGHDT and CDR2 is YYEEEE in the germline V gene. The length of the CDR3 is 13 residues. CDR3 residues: CASSSHPRDTQYF. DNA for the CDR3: TGTGCCAGCAGCTCCCACCCGCGGGATACGCAGTATTTT.

The CDR3 DNA reads TGCAGCGTGAAACAGGGGGCTGCTGAAGCTTTCTTT. Protein: CSVKQGAAEAFF. The rearrangement uses TRBV29-1 and TRBJ1-1, with 9 bases lining up with TRBD1. Germline V CDR1 and CDR2: SQVTM, ANQGSEA. This CDR3 comprises 12 residues. V was pared by 6 bases and J by 6 bases, with 5 bases of the junction left unmatched.

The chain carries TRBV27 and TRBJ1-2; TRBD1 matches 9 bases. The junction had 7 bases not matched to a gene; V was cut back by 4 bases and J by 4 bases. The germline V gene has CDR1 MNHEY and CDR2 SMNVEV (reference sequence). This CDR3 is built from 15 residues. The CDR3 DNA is TGTGCCAGCAGTTCACCGGGACAGGGCTTCTATGGCTACACCTTC. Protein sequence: CASSSPGQGFYGYTF.

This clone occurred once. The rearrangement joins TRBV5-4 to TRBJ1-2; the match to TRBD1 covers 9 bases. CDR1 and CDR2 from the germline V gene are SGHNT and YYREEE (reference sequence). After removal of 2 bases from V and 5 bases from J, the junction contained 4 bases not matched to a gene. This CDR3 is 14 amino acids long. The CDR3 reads CASSFRGQGYGYTF. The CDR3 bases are TGTGCCAGCAGCTTCCGGGGACAGGGTTATGGCTACACCTTC.

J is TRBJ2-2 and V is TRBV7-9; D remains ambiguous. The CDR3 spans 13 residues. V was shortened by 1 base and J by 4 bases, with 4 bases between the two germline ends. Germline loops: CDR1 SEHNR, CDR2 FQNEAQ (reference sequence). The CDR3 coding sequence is TGTGCCAGCAGCTTAGACTCCACCGGGGAGCTGTTTTTT. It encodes CASSLDSTGELFF.